This TCR beta chain was identified during a study of T cell responses to AZD1222 COVID-19 vaccine. The study, taken as a whole, reports: Spike-specific TCR breadth and depth rose after two AZD1222 doses. Nearly half of unique spike-specific TCRs reportedly avoided B.1.351 and B.1.1.7 mutated regions.

The method was immunoSEQ multiplex PCR; TCRdb's version includes in-frame clones alone and lacks a portion of them. The data show about 190,000 clones, 85% to 90% seen once. This clone was detected only once. Its antigen is not identified. The V end was cut by 0 bases, the J end by 0 bases, with 13 bases between. The germline gives CDR1 SGDLS, CDR2 YYNGEE. This CDR3 region has 18 residues. The chain carries TRBV9 and TRBJ2-6, with D perhaps assigned TRBD1 or TRBD2 (6 bases each). This receptor was taken from an adult in good health. The source material was peripheral blood, sampled on day 0 of MenACWY control vaccination. This CDR3 is CASSVEGGALSGANVLTF. The CDR3 nucleotides are TGTGCCAGCAGCGTAGAGGGGGGAGCCCTCTCTGGGGCCAACGTCCTGACTTTC.